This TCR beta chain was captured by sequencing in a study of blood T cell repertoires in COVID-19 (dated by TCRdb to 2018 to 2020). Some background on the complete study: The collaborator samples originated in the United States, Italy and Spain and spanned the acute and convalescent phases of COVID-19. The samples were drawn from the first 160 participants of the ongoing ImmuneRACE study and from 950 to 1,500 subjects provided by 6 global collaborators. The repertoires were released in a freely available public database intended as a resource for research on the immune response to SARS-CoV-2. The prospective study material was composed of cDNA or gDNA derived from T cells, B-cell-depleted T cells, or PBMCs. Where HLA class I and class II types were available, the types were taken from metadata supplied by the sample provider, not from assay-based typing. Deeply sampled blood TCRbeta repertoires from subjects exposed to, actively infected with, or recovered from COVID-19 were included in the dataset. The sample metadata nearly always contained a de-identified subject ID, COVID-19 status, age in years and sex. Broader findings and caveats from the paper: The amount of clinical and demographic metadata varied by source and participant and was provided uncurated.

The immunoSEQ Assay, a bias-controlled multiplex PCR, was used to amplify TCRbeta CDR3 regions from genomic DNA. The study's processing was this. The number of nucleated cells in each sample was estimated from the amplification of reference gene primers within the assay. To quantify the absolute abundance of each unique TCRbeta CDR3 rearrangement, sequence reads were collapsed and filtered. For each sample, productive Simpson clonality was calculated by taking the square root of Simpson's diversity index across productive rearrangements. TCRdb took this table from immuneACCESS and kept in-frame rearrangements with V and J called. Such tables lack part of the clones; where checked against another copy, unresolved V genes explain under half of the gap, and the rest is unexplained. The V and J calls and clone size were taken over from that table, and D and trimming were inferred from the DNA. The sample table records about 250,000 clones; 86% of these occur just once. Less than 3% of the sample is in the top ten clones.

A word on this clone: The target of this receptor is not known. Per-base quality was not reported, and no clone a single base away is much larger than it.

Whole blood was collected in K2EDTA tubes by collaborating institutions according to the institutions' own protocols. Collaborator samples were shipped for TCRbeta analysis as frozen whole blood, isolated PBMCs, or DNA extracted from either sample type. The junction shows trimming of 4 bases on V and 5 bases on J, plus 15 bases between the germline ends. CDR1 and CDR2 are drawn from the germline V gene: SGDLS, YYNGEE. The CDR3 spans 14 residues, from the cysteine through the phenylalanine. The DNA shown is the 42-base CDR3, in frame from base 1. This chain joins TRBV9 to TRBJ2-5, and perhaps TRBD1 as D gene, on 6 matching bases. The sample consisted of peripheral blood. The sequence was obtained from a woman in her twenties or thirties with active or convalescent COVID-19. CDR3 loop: CASSTQGLGETQYF. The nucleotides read TGTGCCAGCAGCACCCAGGGGCTAGGGGAGACCCAGTACTTC.